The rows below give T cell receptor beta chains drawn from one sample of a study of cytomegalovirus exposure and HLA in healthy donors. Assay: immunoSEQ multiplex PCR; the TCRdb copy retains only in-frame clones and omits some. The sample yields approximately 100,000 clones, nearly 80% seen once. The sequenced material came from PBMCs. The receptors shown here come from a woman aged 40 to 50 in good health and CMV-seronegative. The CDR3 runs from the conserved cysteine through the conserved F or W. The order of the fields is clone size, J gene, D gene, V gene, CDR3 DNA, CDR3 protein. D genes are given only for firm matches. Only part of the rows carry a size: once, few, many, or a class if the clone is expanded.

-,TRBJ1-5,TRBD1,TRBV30,TGTGCCTGGGCGGACAGGGCCGGGCAGCCCCAGCATTTT,CAWADRAGQPQHF
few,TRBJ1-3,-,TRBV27,TGTGCCAGCAGTTTACGAGCTACTGGAAACACCATATATTTT,CASSLRATGNTIYF
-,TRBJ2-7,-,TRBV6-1,TGTGCCAGCAGTGAAGCGGTGTTGGGCAGGTCCTACGAGCAGTACTTC,CASSEAVLGRSYEQYF
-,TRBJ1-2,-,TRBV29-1,TGCAGCGTTAGCTACAGTAATTACTTCAACTATGGCTACACCTTC,CSVSYSNYFNYGYTF
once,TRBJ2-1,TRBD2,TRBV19,TGTGCCAGTAGGGCCAGCGGGGGCCGTTTAGATGAGCAGTTCTTC,CASRASGGRLDEQFF
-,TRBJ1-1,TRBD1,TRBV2,TGTGCCAGCAGCCCGCTGACAGGGGTGAACACTGAAGCTTTCTTT,CASSPLTGVNTEAFF
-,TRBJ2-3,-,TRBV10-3,TGTGCCATCAGTCTCCAGGGAACAGATACGCAGTATTTT,CAISLQGTDTQYF
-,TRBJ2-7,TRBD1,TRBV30,TGTGCCTGGAGCCAGGGGGCCTCCTACGAGCAGTACTTC,CAWSQGASYEQYF
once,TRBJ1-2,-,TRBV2,TGTGCCAGCAGCACCGGGGAGGGTTCCTATGGCTACACCTTC,CASSTGEGSYGYTF
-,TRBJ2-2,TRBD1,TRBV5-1,TGCGCCAGCACGGGACAGGTGGCATCCGGGGAGCTGTTTTTT,CASTGQVASGELFF
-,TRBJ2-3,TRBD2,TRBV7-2,TGTGCCAGCAGTAGGGGTGTAAGCGGGGGGGCAACAGATACGCAGTATTTT,CASSRGVSGGATDTQYF
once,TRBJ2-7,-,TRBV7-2,TGTGCCAGCAGCTTAGCGGGGGGGACACCCTACGAGCAGTACTTC,CASSLAGGTPYEQYF
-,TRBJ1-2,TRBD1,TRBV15,TGTGCCACCAGCAGAGATACATCGGGAGGCAGGGGGCTACATGGCTACACCTTC,CATSRDTSGGRGLHGYTF
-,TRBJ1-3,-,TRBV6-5,TGTGCCAGCAGTTTGACACGCTCTGGAAACACCATATATTTT,CASSLTRSGNTIYF
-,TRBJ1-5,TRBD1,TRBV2,TGTGCCAGCCTGGGTCAGGGGGCGAGGCAGCCCCAGCATTTT,CASLGQGARQPQHF
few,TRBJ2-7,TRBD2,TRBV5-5,TGTGCCAGCAGCTCCTTAGCGGGGGCCTCCTACGAGCAGTACTTC,CASSSLAGASYEQYF
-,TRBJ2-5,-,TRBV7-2,TGTGCCAGCAGCTTCCGTAGGGGAGAGACCCAGTACTTC,CASSFRRGETQYF
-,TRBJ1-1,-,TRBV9,TGTGCCAGCAGCGTAGACCCCCGAGGGGGTGACACTGAAGCTTTCTTT,CASSVDPRGGDTEAFF
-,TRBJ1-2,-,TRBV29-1,TGCAGCGTTGAAGAACAGGGAAATGGCTACACCTTC,CSVEEQGNGYTF